Shown below are 12 T cell receptor beta chains from a single sample sequenced in a study of T cell changes during pregnancy in multiple sclerosis. Clones were sequenced by immunoSEQ multiplex PCR, and TCRdb holds only the in-frame ones, with some missing. The sample comprises about 24,000 clones, about 88% of which are singletons, and roughly 0.74% rests with the top ten. The material was CD4+ T cells from peripheral blood mononuclear cells, obtained in the first trimester of pregnancy. The receptors derive from a female donor in good health, enrolled as a control in a pregnancy study.

The genes are TRBV11-1 and TRBJ2-7, with no clear D. There are 13 residues in the CDR3. From germline, CDR1 is SGHAT and CDR2 FQDESV (reference sequence). V shed 1 base and J shed 7 bases, with 11 bases lying between them. The DNA of the CDR3 is TGTGCCAGCAGCTTAGTGGGCAGCTTAGAGCAGTACTTC. It yields the protein CASSLVGSLEQYF.

The chain combines TRBV28 with TRBJ2-7, with a tentative D call TRBD1 (6 bases). The CDR3 length is 14 residues. V gave up 4 bases and J gave up 0 bases, with 10 bases separating them. Germline V gene sequence: CDR1 MDHEN, CDR2 SYDVKM. The DNA for the CDR3 is TGTGCCAGCAGTTCAGGGGCGAGCTCCTACGAGCAGTACTTC. Its translation is CASSSGASSYEQYF.

This clone was observed once. V and J are TRBV5-1 and TRBJ1-1, with unresolved D. V was shortened by 0 bases and J by 7 bases, with 13 bases between the two germline ends. The CDR3 is made up of 14 amino acids. From germline, CDR1 is SGHRS and CDR2 YFSETQ. The CDR3 protein is CASSLGGEPNEAFF. DNA for the CDR3: TGCGCCAGCAGCTTGGGTGGAGAACCCAATGAAGCTTTCTTT. Full variable domain (remainder filled in from reference TRBV5-1 and TRBJ1-1): KAGVTQTPRYLIKTRGQQVTLSCSPISGHRSVSWYQQTPGQGLQFLFEYFSETQRNKGNFPGRFSGRQFSNSRSEMNVSTLELGDSALYLCASSLGGEPNEAFFGQGTRLTVV.

The gene calls are TRBV5-1 and TRBJ2-7; TRBD2 matches 8 bases. V dropped 4 bases and J dropped 6; count of bases not matched to a gene: 12. CDR1 SGHRS and CDR2 YFSETQ come from the germline V gene. The CDR3 sequence is 15 residues long. The CDR3 here is CASSHTQREKSEQYF. CDR3 DNA sequence: TGCGCCAGCAGCCATACCCAGCGGGAGAAAAGCGAGCAGTACTTC.

The rearrangement uses TRBV7-6 and TRBJ2-3, with D unclear. V was shortened by 2 bases and J by 3 bases, with 9 bases between the two germline ends. CDR1 and CDR2 from the germline V gene are SGHVS and FNYEAQ. This CDR3 has 14 amino acids. CDR3 nucleotide sequence: TGTGCCAGCAGCTTAATCCATTCAACAGATACGCAGTATTTT. This translates into CASSLIHSTDTQYF.

The J gene is TRBJ2-1, the V gene TRBV5-1; 8 bases are a match to TRBD2. This CDR3 is 15 amino acids long. Unmatched junction bases numbered 7, after V lost 5 bases and J lost 3 bases. Germline V lookup: CDR1 SGHRS, CDR2 YFSETQ. CDR3 in amino acids: CASSPTGTSYNEQFF. The CDR3 DNA sequence: TGCGCCAGCAGTCCCACCGGGACTAGCTACAATGAGCAGTTCTTC.

The chain links TRBV6-1 to TRBJ2-7; the D is unclear. V was trimmed by 6 bases and J by 2 bases, leaving 8 bases between them. Germline assignment: CDR1 MNHNS and CDR2 SASEGT. CDR3 length: 12 amino acids. This chain's CDR3 is CASSKSAYEQYF. DNA for the CDR3: TGTGCCAGCAGCAAGTCGGCCTACGAGCAGTACTTC.

The chain has TRBV5-6 and TRBJ1-1; D uncertain. The CDR3 sequence is 11 residues long. Germline CDR1 and CDR2: SGHDT and YYEEEE. V lost 4 bases to trimming and J lost 7 bases, with 8 bases between them. The CDR3 loop is CASSLGVEAFF. CDR3 nucleotide sequence: TGTGCCAGCAGCCTCGGGGTTGAAGCTTTCTTT.

This chain links TRBV2 with TRBJ1-2; no reliable D call. CDR1 is SNHLY and CDR2 is FYNNEI in the germline V gene. The CDR3 contains 13 residues. Trimming took off 9 bases at V and 4 bases at J, with 15 bases between the two ends. This chain's CDR3 is CASWSGAGYGYTF. CDR3 nucleotides: TGTGCCAGTTGGTCAGGCGCGGGCTATGGCTACACCTTC.

The sample holds one count of this clone. The chain is built from TRBV15 and TRBJ2-1; the match to TRBD2 covers 9 bases. CDR3 length: 17 amino acids. J lost 6 bases, V lost 0 bases, and 9 bases had no gene match. Germline V gene data show CDR1 as LNHNV and CDR2 as YYDKDF (reference sequence). CDR3 protein: CATSRDVGGRVSNEQFF. The CDR3 bases are TGTGCCACCAGCAGAGATGTCGGCGGGAGGGTATCCAATGAGCAGTTCTTC.

This clone was detected only a few times. This chain uses TRBV6-5 with TRBJ2-7; D ambiguous. The CDR3 runs 14 residues. Germline V CDR1 and CDR2: MNHEY, SVGAGI. Between the trimmed V and J ends, which lost 5 bases and 2 bases, there was a span of 13 bases. CDR3 amino acids: CASSEAVDPYEQYF. The CDR3 DNA sequence: TGTGCCAGCAGTGAGGCAGTCGATCCCTACGAGCAGTACTTC.

V is TRBV5-6 and J is TRBJ1-2; 7 bases agree with TRBD1. CDR1 and CDR2 (germline): SGHDT, YYEEEE. V trimming: 5 bases; J trimming: 7 bases; junction bases outside the gene matches: 14. The CDR3 loop spans 15 amino acids. The CDR3 DNA is TGTGCCAGCAGTCAATACACGGAGGCAGGGGGTGGCTACACCTTC. Amino acid sequence: CASSQYTEAGGGYTF.